The 21 T cell receptor beta chains given below trace back to one sample, sequenced in a study of blood T cell repertoires in COVID-19. Using immunoSEQ multiplex PCR, the repertoire was profiled, and TCRdb retains in-frame clones only, with some absent. In the table there are some 180,000 clones, around 88% of which are singletons. Sequencing used peripheral blood. The receptors come from a woman aged 65 to 85 who had recovered from COVID-19.

There are many counts of this clone. This chain joins TRBV5-1 and TRBJ1-1, with 7 positions matching TRBD1. The trim removed 4 bases at V and 2 bases at J, leaving 2 bases unmatched. Looked up from germline, CDR1 is SGHRS and CDR2 is YFSETQ. The CDR3 loop spans 13 amino acids. The DNA of the CDR3 is TGCGCCAGCAGCGGGACAGTTAACACTGAAGCTTTCTTT. Translation: CASSGTVNTEAFF.

The genes are TRBV29-1 and TRBJ1-1; D not certain. Germline V gene data show CDR1 as SQVTM and CDR2 as ANQGSEA. V lost 4 bases to trimming and J lost 3 bases, with 9 bases between them. The CDR3 covers 12 residues. Here the CDR3 reads CSVGHPYTEAFF. CDR3 sequence (DNA): TGCAGCGTTGGGCACCCCTACACTGAAGCTTTCTTT.

The rearrangement uses TRBV3-1 (or the pseudogene TRBV3-2) and TRBJ2-1; 12 bases agree with TRBD2. Germline assignment: CDR1 LGHDT and CDR2 YNNKEL (reference sequence). The junction had 4 bases not matched to a gene; V was cut back by 4 bases and J by 9 bases. CDR3 length: 14 residues. CDR3 residues: CASSRLAGEGEQFF. In DNA form, the CDR3 reads TGTGCCAGCAGCCGACTAGCGGGGGAAGGTGAGCAGTTCTTC.

V usage is TRBV9 and J usage is TRBJ2-3; weak D call: TRBD2 (5 bases). The CDR3 runs to 18 residues. The germline V gene encodes CDR1 SGDLS and CDR2 YYNGEE. Trimming took 0 bases from V and 1 from J, leaving 18 bases between them. This CDR3 is CASSVARLGGSGTDTQYF. CDR3 bases: TGTGCCAGCAGCGTAGCTCGGCTCGGCGGGTCGGGCACAGATACGCAGTATTTT.

A few counts support this clone. CDR3 protein: CASSFTRNTEAFF. CDR3 coding DNA: TGTGCCAGCAGCTTCACGCGGAACACTGAAGCTTTCTTT. The rearrangement uses TRBV11-2 and TRBJ1-1; D remains unclear. Per germline, CDR1 SGHAT and CDR2 FQNNGV. The CDR3 loop spans 13 amino acids. Trimming cost V 3 bases and J 1 base, with 6 bases left between them.

The table lists this clone with a count of one. CDR3 sequence (DNA): TGCAGTGCTAGCAGGGAAGAAAAACTGTTTTTT. It codes for CSASREEKLFF. The chain couples TRBV20-1 to TRBJ1-4, with D perhaps TRBD1 (5 bases). V was pared by 3 bases and J by 8 bases, with 7 bases between. Germline lookup yields CDR1 DFQATT and CDR2 SNEGSKA (reference sequence). This CDR3 is built from 11 residues.

The CDR3 DNA follows: TGTGCCAGCTGGAAGGGGACTTTGGGAGCTTTCTTT. As protein: CASWKGTLGAFF. The chain joins TRBV6-6 to TRBJ1-1; D is possibly TRBD1 (5 bases). V dropped 8 bases and J dropped 10 bases, with 17 bases sitting between them. CDR3 length equals 12 residues. The germline V gene has CDR1 MNHNY and CDR2 SVGAGI (reference sequence).

This clone is medium-sized. The rearrangement links TRBV4-1 to TRBJ1-1, with 12 bases fitting TRBD1. Germline CDR1 and CDR2: MGHRA and YSYEKL. The CDR3 spans 16 residues. V was clipped by 3 bases and J by 0 bases; unmatched bases: 2. CDR3 residues: CASSHGTGGLNTEAFF. CDR3 coding DNA: TGCGCCAGCAGCCACGGGACAGGGGGCCTGAACACTGAAGCTTTCTTT.

CDR3 sequence (DNA): TGCGCCAGCAGCCAATTTCGCGGGGTCTCCTCCTACAATGAGCAGTTCTTC. It yields the protein CASSQFRGVSSYNEQFF. The chain carries TRBV4-1 and TRBJ2-1; perhaps TRBD2 as D (6 bases). V lost 2 bases and J lost 0, with 14 bases in between. Germline V CDR1 and CDR2: MGHRA, YSYEKL. This CDR3 region has 17 residues.

The chain recombines TRBV7-2 with TRBJ1-1, with D maybe TRBD1 (6 bases). Germline CDR1 SGHTA, CDR2 FQGNSA. V lost 8 bases, J lost 0 bases, and 16 bases lay in between. There are 15 residues in the CDR3. In DNA, the CDR3 is TGTGCCAGCTCTAGGGGGGGAGGGATGAACACTGAAGCTTTCTTT. This gives the protein CASSRGGGMNTEAFF.

This rearrangement joins TRBV2 to TRBJ2-2, with 7 bases identical to TRBD1. This CDR3 has 13 amino acids. In germline, CDR1 is SNHLY, CDR2 FYNNEI. The junction had 9 bases not matched to a gene; V was cut back by 9 bases and J by 8 bases. CDR3 region: CARNRGPIGELFF. CDR3 in DNA: TGTGCCAGGAACAGGGGCCCAATTGGGGAGCTGTTTTTT.

This sequence joins TRBV6-5 and TRBJ2-1; TRBD2 matches at 15 bases. V lost 6 bases and J lost 12; bases outside the gene matches: 9. From germline, CDR1 is MNHEY and CDR2 SVGAGI. The CDR3 has 15 amino acids. The DNA of the CDR3 is TGTGCCAGCAGCCCCAGATCGGGACTAGCGGGGGGGCAGTTCTTC. Protein: CASSPRSGLAGGQFF.

This clone was recorded a few times. The rearrangement uses TRBV7-2 and TRBJ1-5; TRBD1 aligns across 8 bases. CDR1 is SGHTA and CDR2 is FQGNSA in the germline V gene. V trimming: 5 bases; J trimming: 6 bases; junction bases outside the gene matches: 9. The CDR3 covers 15 residues. Here the CDR3 reads CASSAQTGVSQPQHF. The CDR3 DNA reads TGTGCCAGCAGCGCACAGACAGGGGTCAGTCAGCCCCAGCATTTT.

The V call is TRBV19, the J call TRBJ1-6; D perhaps matches TRBD1 (6 bases). The CDR3 is 14 residues long. The V and J ends lost 0 bases and 14 bases respectively, with 14 bases between them. Germline V gene lookup returns CDR1 LNHDA and CDR2 SQIVND (reference sequence). The CDR3 nucleotides are TGTGCCAGTAGTATAGATCCGACAGGTCCGTCCCTCCACTTT. Its translation is CASSIDPTGPSLHF.

The V call is TRBV11-2, the J call TRBJ2-1; perhaps TRBD2 as D (6 bases). Trimming took off 4 bases at V and 1 base at J, with 14 bases between the two ends. Germline-derived CDR1 and CDR2 are SGHAT and FQNNGV. The CDR3 sequence is 16 residues long. The CDR3 DNA sequence: TGTGCCAGCAGCTCCGCGAGCGGGTGGTCCTACAATGAGCAGTTCTTC. Translation gives CASSSASGWSYNEQFF.

This clone was seen a few times. The chain is built from TRBV11-2 and TRBJ2-3, with D hard to call. Trimming pared 0 bases from V and 10 bases from J, leaving 5 bases between. Germline lookup yields CDR1 SGHAT and CDR2 FQNNGV. The CDR3 extends over 11 amino acids. The CDR3 protein is CASSLDQAQYF. The CDR3 bases are TGTGCCAGCAGCTTAGACCAGGCGCAGTATTTT.

The chain carries TRBV4-1 and TRBJ1-4; 7 nucleotides align to TRBD1. CDR3 size: 15 residues. V dropped 4 bases and J dropped 4; count of bases not matched to a gene: 6. CDR1 and CDR2 from the germline V gene are MGHRA and YSYEKL. CDR3 sequence (DNA): TGCGCCAGCAGCCCTCGACAGGGCCTTAATGAAAAACTGTTTTTT. It translates to CASSPRQGLNEKLFF.

This sequence joins TRBV6-5 and TRBJ2-3, with D perhaps TRBD2 (6 bases). V was clipped by 2 bases and J by 1 base, with 13 bases between them. This CDR3 region has 16 residues. Germline V gene data show CDR1 as MNHEY and CDR2 as SVGAGI. The DNA of the CDR3 is TGTGCCAGCAGTTACGGCCGGGACTGGGGCACAGATACGCAGTATTTT. This translates into CASSYGRDWGTDTQYF.

The genes are TRBV25-1 and TRBJ1-5; D is uncertain. Per germline, CDR1 MGHDK and CDR2 SYGVNS. This CDR3 spans 12 amino acids. V was pared by 2 bases and J by 9 bases, with 8 bases between. Here the CDR3 DNA reads TGTGCCAGCAGTGAAGTGGGAGGGCCCCAGCATTTT. Its protein product is CASSEVGGPQHF.

The V call is TRBV5-1, the J call TRBJ1-1; D is ambiguous. V was shortened by 0 bases and J by 4 bases, with 7 bases between the two germline ends. The CDR3 has 13 amino acids. CDR1 and CDR2 from the germline V gene are SGHRS and YFSETQ. The chain's CDR3 is CASSLVAGTEAFF. CDR3 sequence (DNA): TGCGCCAGCAGCTTGGTGGCGGGCACTGAAGCTTTCTTT. Filled out from reference TRBV5-1 and TRBJ1-1, the complete variable domain reads KAGVTQTPRYLIKTRGQQVTLSCSPISGHRSVSWYQQTPGQGLQFLFEYFSETQRNKGNFPGRFSGRQFSNSRSEMNVSTLELGDSALYLCASSLVAGTEAFFGQGTRLTVV.

This clone was found once. V and J are TRBV7-2 and TRBJ1-2; D perhaps matches TRBD1 (6 bases). Per germline, CDR1 SGHTA and CDR2 FQGNSA. V lost 5 bases, J lost 2 bases, and 18 bases lay in between. This CDR3 is built from 16 residues. CDR3 DNA: TGTGCCAGCAGCCCCCAACAGGGCATCCAGAACTATGGCTACACCTTC. It translates to CASSPQQGIQNYGYTF.